These T cell receptor beta chains were read from a single sample in a study of blood T cell repertoires in COVID-19. Repertoires were generated with immunoSEQ multiplex PCR, while TCRdb's copy carries only in-frame clones and drops some. The repertoire holds some 160,000 clones, with under 85% as singletons. The specimen was peripheral blood. The origin of the receptors is a man between 65 and 85 years old who had recovered from COVID-19. Each CDR3 is given with its conserved first and last residue. The D gene is left open where the match is weak. Clone size is not always given. Where it is, it says once, few, many or a class for expanded clones.

D: TRBD1; V: TRBV4-1; size: NA; J: TRBJ1-5; CDR3: CASSPLQGAGQPQHF; DNA: TGCGCCAGCAGCCCTCTACAGGGGGCAGGTCAGCCCCAGCATTTT
D: TRBD2; V: TRBV11-3; size: NA; J: TRBJ2-1; CDR3: CASSLGVAGGGEQFF; DNA: TGTGCCAGCAGCTTAGGGGTAGCGGGAGGTGGGGAGCAGTTCTTC
D: TRBD2; V: TRBV28; size: NA; J: TRBJ2-1; CDR3: CASSFPRTSGTYNEQFF; DNA: TGTGCCAGCAGTTTTCCGAGGACTAGCGGGACCTACAATGAGCAGTTCTTC
D: NA; V: TRBV14; size: NA; J: TRBJ2-2; CDR3: CASSQVESGELFF; DNA: TGTGCCAGCAGCCAAGTCGAGTCCGGGGAGCTGTTTTTT
D: TRBD2; V: TRBV3-1/TRBV3-2; size: few; J: TRBJ2-1; CDR3: CASSPREGPEQFF; DNA: TGTGCCAGCAGCCCACGGGAGGGCCCTGAGCAGTTCTTC
D: NA; V: TRBV6-2/TRBV6-3; size: few; J: TRBJ1-1; CDR3: CASSTWQVEAFF; DNA: TGTGCCAGCAGTACCTGGCAGGTCGAAGCTTTCTTT
D: TRBD1; V: TRBV6-2/TRBV6-3; size: NA; J: TRBJ2-1; CDR3: CASSYGTGGWNEQFF; DNA: TGTGCCAGCAGTTACGGGACAGGGGGATGGAATGAGCAGTTCTTC
D: NA; V: TRBV7-2; size: NA; J: TRBJ1-1; CDR3: CASSLHEENTEAFF; DNA: TGTGCCAGCAGCTTACATGAGGAGAACACTGAAGCTTTCTTT
D: NA; V: TRBV11-3; size: NA; J: TRBJ2-1; CDR3: CASSQGGRASNEQFF; DNA: TGTGCCAGCAGCCAGGGGGGTAGAGCAAGCAATGAGCAGTTCTTC
D: TRBD2; V: TRBV27; size: NA; J: TRBJ2-1; CDR3: CASSFSWGGRVVKEQFF; DNA: TGTGCCAGCAGTTTCTCCTGGGGCGGGAGGGTGGTAAAAGAGCAGTTCTTC
D: TRBD2; V: TRBV2; size: NA; J: TRBJ2-4; CDR3: CASRAGLAGIKNIQYF; DNA: TGTGCCAGCAGGGCCGGACTAGCGGGAATCAAAAACATTCAGTACTTC
D: TRBD1; V: TRBV9; size: NA; J: TRBJ1-2; CDR3: CASSVGQGNYGYTF; DNA: TGTGCCAGCAGCGTAGGACAGGGCAACTATGGCTACACCTTC
D: TRBD1; V: TRBV7-9; size: NA; J: TRBJ1-1; CDR3: CASTPDRDTEAFF; DNA: TGTGCCAGCACCCCGGACAGGGACACTGAAGCTTTCTTT
D: TRBD1; V: TRBV19; size: NA; J: TRBJ2-2; CDR3: CASSGVRGQDGELFF; DNA: TGTGCCAGTAGTGGCGTAAGGGGGCAAGACGGGGAGCTGTTTTTT
D: NA; V: TRBV5-5; size: NA; J: TRBJ1-5; CDR3: CASSLLPESNQPQHF; DNA: TGTGCCAGCAGCTTGTTGCCCGAGAGCAATCAGCCCCAGCATTTT
D: NA; V: TRBV5-1; size: once; J: TRBJ2-2; CDR3: CASSSLGPGDTGELFF; DNA: TGCGCCAGCAGCTCCCTGGGGCCAGGGGATACCGGGGAGCTGTTTTTT
D: TRBD2; V: TRBV9; size: NA; J: TRBJ2-1; CDR3: CASSGTSGSGYNEQFF; DNA: TGTGCCAGCAGCGGAACTAGCGGGAGTGGCTACAATGAGCAGTTCTTC
D: NA; V: TRBV7-6; size: NA; J: TRBJ1-2; CDR3: CASSPIPGEKRSYTF; DNA: TGTGCCAGCAGCCCCATTCCGGGGGAGAAAAGGAGCTACACCTTC
D: NA; V: TRBV11-3; size: NA; J: TRBJ2-1; CDR3: CASSLETSSYNEQFF; DNA: TGTGCCAGCAGCTTAGAAACTAGCTCCTACAATGAGCAGTTCTTC
D: NA; V: TRBV5-1; size: NA; J: TRBJ1-1; CDR3: CASSPPSQGTEAFF; DNA: TGCGCCAGCAGTCCCCCCTCCCAGGGCACTGAAGCTTTCTTT
D: NA; V: TRBV6-6; size: NA; J: TRBJ1-3; CDR3: CASSYPGGGSGNTIYF; DNA: TGTGCCAGCAGTTACCCTGGGGGGGGATCCGGAAACACCATATATTTT
D: NA; V: TRBV7-2; size: NA; J: TRBJ2-7; CDR3: CASSPTGYEQYF; DNA: TGTGCCAGCAGCCCGACGGGCTACGAGCAGTACTTC
D: TRBD2; V: TRBV6-5; size: NA; J: TRBJ2-5; CDR3: CASSWSSGKQETQYF; DNA: TGTGCCAGCAGTTGGTCTAGCGGTAAACAAGAGACCCAGTACTTC
D: NA; V: TRBV7-9; size: NA; J: TRBJ2-5; CDR3: CASSPERETQYF; DNA: TGTGCCAGCAGCCCGGAGCGGGAGACCCAGTACTTC
D: NA; V: TRBV9; size: NA; J: TRBJ1-2; CDR3: CASSVDVRRSNYGYTF; DNA: TGTGCCAGCAGCGTTGATGTCAGGCGATCAAACTATGGCTACACCTTC
D: TRBD1; V: TRBV18; size: NA; J: TRBJ2-1; CDR3: CASSPGQGDNEQFF; DNA: TGTGCCAGCTCACCCGGACAGGGAGACAATGAGCAGTTCTTC
D: TRBD1; V: TRBV7-9; size: few; J: TRBJ2-7; CDR3: CASSLGRGQDEQYF; DNA: TGTGCCAGCAGCTTAGGCAGGGGGCAGGACGAGCAGTACTTC
D: TRBD2; V: TRBV29-1; size: NA; J: TRBJ2-5; CDR3: CSVELAATQYF; DNA: TGCAGCGTTGAACTAGCGGCGACCCAGTACTTC
D: TRBD2; V: TRBV7-2; size: NA; J: TRBJ2-7; CDR3: CASSLGGAGGTYEQYF; DNA: TGTGCCAGCAGCTTAGGGGGAGCGGGAGGGACCTACGAGCAGTACTTC
D: NA; V: TRBV10-1; size: once; J: TRBJ2-1; CDR3: CASSEARGDNEQFF; DNA: TGCGCCAGCAGTGAAGCGCGGGGTGACAATGAGCAGTTCTTC
D: TRBD2; V: TRBV18; size: NA; J: TRBJ2-1; CDR3: CASSPLLAGAGYNEQFF; DNA: TGTGCCAGCTCACCACTCTTAGCGGGAGCCGGCTACAATGAGCAGTTCTTC
D: NA; V: TRBV5-4; size: NA; J: TRBJ2-1; CDR3: CASSFSTRTHEQFF; DNA: TGTGCCAGCAGCTTTTCAACTAGAACTCATGAGCAGTTCTTC
D: NA; V: TRBV4-1; size: NA; J: TRBJ2-7; CDR3: CASSQALLAYEQYF; DNA: TGCGCCAGCAGCCAAGCTCTACTAGCCTACGAGCAGTACTTC